This T cell receptor beta chain was identified in a study of T-cell reconstitution after alpha-beta-depleted transplantation in children. Unique molecular identifiers were built into the TCRbeta library. A single record per CDR3 protein comes from TCRdb applying MiXCR to the PCR reads. This sample has about 70,000 distinct CDR3 sequences, with 9.5% to 13% found just once. Study-wide points: By one year post-transplant, T-cell counts and diversity largely arose from T cells that were newly produced. Some patients' high day-60 TCRbeta diversity was traced to surviving recipient T cells and thymic progenitors. Several hundred expanded graft clones reportedly were the source of alpha-beta T cells about two months after transplant.

Trimming took 5 bases from V and 3 from J; bases not matched to a gene: 6. The germline V gene encodes CDR1 SGHTA and CDR2 FQGTGA. The CDR3 spans 15 residues. This clonotype was seen repeatedly, ten times or more. Its antigen is not identified. This TCR came from a boy aged 10-17 years with acute myeloid leukemia, due to receive a stem cell transplant. This specimen was PBMCs, taken before TCRalphabeta/CD19-depleted stem cell transplant. The gene calls are TRBV7-3 and TRBJ2-3, with TRBD1 matching 9 bases. This CDR3 is CASSKGQGRTDTQYF. The DNA of the CDR3 is TGTGCCAGCAGCAAAGGACAGGGGAGGACAGATACGCAGTATTTT.